These T cell receptor beta chains were read from a single sample in a study of blood T cell repertoires in COVID-19. Using immunoSEQ multiplex PCR, the repertoire was profiled, and TCRdb retains in-frame clones only, with some absent. The sample holds some 350,000 clones, 90% seen once. The source material was peripheral blood. The receptor source for this set is a man in his late teens or twenties with active or convalescent COVID-19. Each CDR3 is given with its conserved first and last residue. A D gene is named only where the DNA matches it firmly. Clone size appears in some rows only: once, few, many, or a class for an expanded clone.

>-|TRBJ1-1|14|TRBV5-1|-
CASSLLGANTEAFF
TGCGCCAGCAGCTTATTAGGGGCGAACACTGAAGCTTTCTTT
>TRBD2|TRBJ2-7|14|TRBV3-1/TRBV3-2|-
CASSQAGGPYEQYF
TGTGCCAGCAGCCAGGCGGGAGGGCCCTACGAGCAGTACTTC
>TRBD2|TRBJ2-1|16|TRBV5-8|-
CASSSGAGGSYNEQFF
TGTGCCAGCAGCTCCGGGGCGGGGGGCTCCTACAATGAGCAGTTCTTC
>TRBD2|TRBJ2-7|17|TRBV4-2|-
CASSQEIGTSRQYEQYF
TGTGCCAGCAGCCAAGAAATCGGGACTAGTAGACAGTACGAGCAGTACTTC
>-|TRBJ2-7|15|TRBV7-2|-
CASSLQVSNSYEQYF
TGTGCCAGCAGCTTACAGGTGTCGAATTCCTACGAGCAGTACTTC
>-|TRBJ2-7|13|TRBV6-5|-
CASYRTPTEGLYF
TGTGCCAGCTACCGGACACCTACCGAAGGGCTGTACTTC
>-|TRBJ1-4|13|TRBV28|-
CASSLTDRGKLFF
TGTGCCAGCAGTTTGACGGATAGGGGAAAACTGTTTTTT
>-|TRBJ2-1|13|TRBV19|once
CASRVSAYNEQFF
TGTGCCAGTAGAGTTAGCGCCTACAATGAGCAGTTCTTC
>TRBD1|TRBJ1-2|14|TRBV6-2/TRBV6-3|-
CASSEDRRSGGYTF
TGTGCCAGCAGTGAGGACAGGAGGTCCGGGGGCTACACCTTC
>-|TRBJ1-1|14|TRBV18|-
CASSPKHGNTEAFF
TGTGCCAGCTCACCTAAGCATGGGAACACTGAAGCTTTCTTT
>TRBD1|TRBJ2-1|15|TRBV6-4|-
CASSDSGQGSNEQFF
TGTGCCAGCAGTGACTCGGGACAGGGGAGCAATGAGCAGTTCTTC
>TRBD1|TRBJ2-5|14|TRBV7-2|-
CASKIRGREETQYF
TGTGCCAGTAAGATCAGGGGGCGCGAAGAGACCCAGTACTTC
>-|TRBJ1-2|13|TRBV15|-
CATSSLGQYGYTF
TGTGCCACCAGCAGCCTGGGACAATATGGCTACACCTTC
>-|TRBJ1-3|16|TRBV18|-
CASSQGLKSSGNTIYF
TGTGCCAGCTCGCAGGGACTGAAGAGCTCTGGAAACACCATATATTTT
>TRBD1|TRBJ2-7|14|TRBV4-3|-
CASSQFSQGVEQYF
TGCGCCAGCAGCCAATTTTCACAGGGGGTCGAGCAGTACTTC
>TRBD2|TRBJ2-1|19|TRBV7-2|-
CASSLAPIGSGGAINEQFF
TGTGCCAGCAGCTTAGCGCCCATCGGGAGCGGGGGGGCCATCAATGAGCAGTTCTTC
>TRBD1|TRBJ2-7|14|TRBV6-2/TRBV6-3|-
CASSPRQGSYEQYF
TGTGCCAGCAGTCCCCGACAGGGATCCTACGAGCAGTACTTC
>-|TRBJ2-5|14|TRBV6-5|-
CASMRTSAVGTQYF
TGTGCCAGCATGAGGACTTCAGCGGTAGGGACCCAGTACTTC
>TRBD1|TRBJ1-5|15|TRBV9|-
CASSPNQGGSQPQHF
TGTGCCAGCAGCCCTAATCAGGGGGGTAGTCAGCCCCAGCATTTT
>TRBD2|TRBJ2-3|18|TRBV5-6|-
CASSGGTSSPYAADTQYF
TGTGCCAGCAGCGGCGGGACTAGCTCCCCCTATGCGGCAGATACGCAGTATTTT
>TRBD1|TRBJ2-6|20|TRBV3-1/TRBV3-2|-
CASSQVVGQGALSGANVLTF
TGTGCCAGCAGCCAAGTCGTCGGACAGGGGGCCCTCTCTGGGGCCAACGTGCTGACTTTC
>-|TRBJ1-6|15|TRBV7-6|-
CASSLEARVYSPLHF
TGTGCCAGCAGCTTAGAGGCCAGGGTTTACTCACCCCTCCACTTT
>TRBD2|TRBJ2-1|17|TRBV3-1/TRBV3-2|-
CASSQNQRETRYNEQFF
TGTGCCAGCAGCCAAAACCAGCGGGAGACAAGATACAATGAGCAGTTCTTC
>-|TRBJ2-7|12|TRBV15|-
CATSRERYEQYF
TGTGCCACCAGCAGAGAGAGGTACGAGCAGTACTTC
>-|TRBJ1-1|13|TRBV28|-
CASSFGVITEAFF
TGTGCCAGCAGTTTCGGGGTAATCACTGAAGCTTTCTTT
>-|TRBJ1-2|13|TRBV18|once
CASSPETGYGYTF
TGTGCCAGCTCACCCGAAACAGGATATGGCTACACCTTC
>-|TRBJ1-1|14|TRBV9|few
CASSPLSMNTEAFF
TGTGCCAGCAGCCCCCTGAGCATGAACACTGAAGCTTTCTTT
>TRBD2|TRBJ2-1|16|TRBV5-6|-
CASSLWASGSLYEQFF
TGTGCCAGCAGCTTGTGGGCTAGCGGGAGTTTATATGAGCAGTTCTTC
>-|TRBJ2-1|15|TRBV6-5|-
CASSYSTDTNNEQFF
TGTGCCAGCAGTTACTCGACGGACACTAACAATGAGCAGTTCTTC
>-|TRBJ1-6|14|TRBV5-8|-
CAGTVSSYNSPLHF
TGTGCCGGAACAGTGAGCTCCTATAATTCACCCCTCCACTTT
>-|TRBJ1-5|14|TRBV27|-
CASRGGSSNQPQHF
TGTGCCAGCCGAGGGGGATCTAGCAATCAGCCCCAGCATTTT
>-|TRBJ2-7|12|TRBV6-1|once
CASSEATYEQYF
TGTGCCAGCAGTGAAGCCACCTACGAGCAGTACTTC
>-|TRBJ1-4|17|TRBV7-2|-
CASSLGLTGGPNEKLFF
TGTGCCAGCAGCTTAGGACTTACGGGGGGACCAAATGAAAAACTGTTTTTT
>-|TRBJ1-5|14|TRBV6-5|-
CASSPGNSNQPQHF
TGTGCCAGCAGTCCAGGGAATAGCAATCAGCCCCAGCATTTT
>TRBD2|TRBJ2-3|15|TRBV19|-
CASSPWTSDTDTQYF
TGTGCCAGTAGTCCATGGACTAGCGACACAGATACGCAGTATTTT
>-|TRBJ1-6|14|TRBV4-3|-
CASSLGGYNSPLHF
TGCGCCAGCAGCCTCGGGGGATATAATTCACCCCTCCACTTT
>TRBD1|TRBJ2-3|15|TRBV9|-
CASSAETGITDTQYF
TGTGCCAGCAGCGCAGAGACAGGGATCACAGATACGCAGTATTTT
>TRBD1|TRBJ2-7|12|TRBV5-1|once
CASSPDRDEQYF
TGCGCCAGCAGCCCGGACAGGGATGAGCAGTACTTC
>TRBD2|TRBJ2-7|18|TRBV5-1|-
CASSPTGLAGAATYEQYF
TGCGCCAGCAGCCCCACGGGACTAGCGGGAGCAGCAACCTACGAGCAGTACTTC
>TRBD2|TRBJ2-1|17|TRBV7-9|-
CASSLGPASGSYNEQFF
TGTGCCAGCAGCTTAGGACCGGCTAGCGGGAGCTACAATGAGCAGTTCTTC
>-|TRBJ1-3|17|TRBV19|-
CASSTTGVLGSGNTIYF
TGTGCCAGTAGTACAACAGGAGTCTTGGGATCCGGAAACACCATATATTTT
>-|TRBJ2-5|16|TRBV5-1|-
CASSLGPGLGLETQYF
TGCGCCAGCAGCTTGGGGCCGGGACTGGGTTTGGAGACCCAGTACTTC
>TRBD1|TRBJ1-4|14|TRBV19|-
CASSTDRGREKLFF
TGTGCCAGTAGTACGGACAGGGGGAGAGAAAAACTGTTTTTT
>-|TRBJ1-2|15|TRBV5-4|-
CASSQFSDRSYGYTF
TGTGCCAGCAGTCAGTTTTCCGACAGAAGTTATGGCTACACCTTC
>TRBD1|TRBJ1-2|15|TRBV7-8|-
CASSRETGGGYGYTF
TGTGCCAGCAGCCGAGAGACAGGGGGCGGCTATGGCTACACCTTC
>-|TRBJ2-7|15|TRBV21-1|once
CASIIKGQGNYEQYF
TGTGCCAGCATCATTAAAGGACAGGGCAACTACGAGCAGTACTTC
>TRBD1|TRBJ2-4|11|TRBV20-1|-
CSARQGAIQYF
TGCAGTGCTCGACAGGGGGCCATTCAGTACTTC
>TRBD1|TRBJ1-5|16|TRBV28|-
CASSFFQGAGNQPQHF
TGTGCCAGCAGTTTCTTTCAGGGGGCTGGCAATCAGCCCCAGCATTTT
>-|TRBJ1-2|13|TRBV19|-
CASSIGGNYGYTF
TGTGCCAGTAGTATCGGCGGAAACTATGGCTACACCTTC
>TRBD2|TRBJ2-2|13|TRBV4-2|-
CASSLSGAGELFF
TGTGCCAGCAGCCTCAGCGGGGCCGGGGAGCTGTTTTTT
>-|TRBJ2-2|18|TRBV4-1|-
CASSQAVLEAANTGELFF
TGCGCCAGCAGCCAAGCTGTCCTAGAGGCGGCGAACACCGGGGAGCTGTTTTTT
>TRBD1|TRBJ2-7|14|TRBV24-1|-
CATSGGQGHYEQYF
TGTGCCACCAGTGGGGGACAGGGGCATTACGAGCAGTACTTC